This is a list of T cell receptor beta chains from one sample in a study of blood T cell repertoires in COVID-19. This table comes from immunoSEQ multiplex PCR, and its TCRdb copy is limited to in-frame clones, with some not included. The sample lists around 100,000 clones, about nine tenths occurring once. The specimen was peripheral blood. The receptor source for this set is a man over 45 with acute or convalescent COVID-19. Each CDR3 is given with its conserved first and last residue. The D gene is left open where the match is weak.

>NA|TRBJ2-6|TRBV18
TGTGCCAGCTCCCTCGGACTGACCTCTGGGGCCAACGTCCTGACTTTC
CASSLGLTSGANVLTF
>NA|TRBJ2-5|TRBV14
TGTGCCAGCAGCCAAGAAAGGCCAAGTGCCGGGTGGCATTCGACAGCACAAGAGACCCAGTACTTC
CASSQERPSAGWHSTAQETQYF
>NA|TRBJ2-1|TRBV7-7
TGTGCCAGCAGCTCGACTACCGGCACCTACAATGAGCAGTTCTTC
CASSSTTGTYNEQFF
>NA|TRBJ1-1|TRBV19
TGTGCCAGTAGTATAAGGGGATTTGGGGGCGTAGGAACTGAAGCTTTCTTT
CASSIRGFGGVGTEAFF
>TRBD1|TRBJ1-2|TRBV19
TGTGCCAGTAGTGGAGAGGACAGGGGGCATTTTGGCTACACCTTC
CASSGEDRGHFGYTF
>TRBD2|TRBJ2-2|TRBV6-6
TGTGCCAGTCAGAGGGAGGGGAGAACCGGGGAGCTGTTTTTT
CASQREGRTGELFF
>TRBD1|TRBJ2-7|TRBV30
TGTGCCTGGGATGGACAGGACCTCGGAGAGCAGTACTTC
CAWDGQDLGEQYF
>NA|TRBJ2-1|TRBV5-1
TGCGCCAGCAGCTTGGTCCTCGACAATGAGCAGTTCTTC
CASSLVLDNEQFF
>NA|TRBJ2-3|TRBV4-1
TGCGCCAGCAGCCAAGATGGAATGAGGTCAGATACGCAGTATTTT
CASSQDGMRSDTQYF
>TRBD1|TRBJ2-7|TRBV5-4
TGTGCCAGCAGCGGGACAGGGGATTCCTACGAGCAGTACTTC
CASSGTGDSYEQYF
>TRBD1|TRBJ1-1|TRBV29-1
TGCAGCGGCCACAGGGGGACCATGAACACTGAAGCTTTCTTT
CSGHRGTMNTEAFF
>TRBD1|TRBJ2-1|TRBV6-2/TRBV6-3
TGTGCCAGCAGTACGGAGGACAGGGTGCAGTTCTTC
CASSTEDRVQFF
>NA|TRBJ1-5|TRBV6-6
TGTGCCAGCAGTTATCAGGGAAGCAATCAGCCCCAGCATTTT
CASSYQGSNQPQHF
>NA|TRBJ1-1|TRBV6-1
TGTGCCAGCAGTGAAGAGGGGAGGGTGAACACTGAAGCTTTCTTT
CASSEEGRVNTEAFF
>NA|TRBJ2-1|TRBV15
TGTGCCACCAGCAGAACGCAGGAATACAATGAGCAGTTCTTC
CATSRTQEYNEQFF
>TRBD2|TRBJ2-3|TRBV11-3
TGTGCCAGCAGCTTAGGGGTTAGCGGGACCAAGGAGGATACGCAGTATTTT
CASSLGVSGTKEDTQYF
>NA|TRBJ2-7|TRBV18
TGTGCCAGCTCACTAGGATCAGGGGACGAGCAGTACTTC
CASSLGSGDEQYF
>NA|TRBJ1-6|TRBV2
TGTGCCAGCAGTGAGAGTAAGGGGTCCGGTTCACCCCTCCACTTT
CASSESKGSGSPLHF
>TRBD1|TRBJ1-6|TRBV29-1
TGCAGCGCACGGGACAGGGCTTATAATTCACCCCTCCACTTT
CSARDRAYNSPLHF
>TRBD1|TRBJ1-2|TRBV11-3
TGTGCCAGCAGCTTAGAAACCCCCCACCGGGACAGGGGGGCTAGTCTTAGCTATGGCTACACCTTC
CASSLETPHRDRGASLSYGYTF
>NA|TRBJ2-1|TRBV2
TGTGCCAGCAGTGGTGGCAGAACAAATGAGCAGTTCTTC
CASSGGRTNEQFF
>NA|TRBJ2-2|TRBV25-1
TGTGCCACCAGCCTAGGGGCCGGGGAGCTGTTTTTT
CATSLGAGELFF
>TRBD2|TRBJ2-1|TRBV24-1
TGTGCCACCAGTGATACCCGGACTAGCGTGCGGGAGCAGTTCTTC
CATSDTRTSVREQFF
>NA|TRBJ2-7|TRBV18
TGTGCCAGCTCGAACCTTCGGACAGATTACTCCTACGAGCAGTACTTC
CASSNLRTDYSYEQYF
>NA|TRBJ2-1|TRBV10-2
TGCGCCAGCAGTGAGGTCTCAATGGTTAAGCCGGGCTCCTACAATGAGCAGTTCTTC
CASSEVSMVKPGSYNEQFF
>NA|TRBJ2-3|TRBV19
TGTGCCAGTAGTATAGGAAGCAAAGATACGCAGTATTTT
CASSIGSKDTQYF